This TCR beta chain was documented in a study of CD8+CD57+ T cells in acquired aplastic anemia. The wider study: The study obtained an average of roughly 2.9 ug of DNA from sorted CD4+ and CD8+ cells.

Concerning this clonotype: Its matching antigen is unknown.

Deletions cut 6 bases from V and 6 bases from J, with 8 bases between. CDR3 length equals 12 residues. According to the study, genomic DNA was the template for TCR beta VDJ and CDR3 profiling. TCRdb processed the reads anew with MiXCR; each CDR3 protein has one entry. Among hundreds of thousands of distinct CDR3 sequences listed, 65% to 75% were seen once. The study's findings and limits: Patient and control CD8+ Simpson's diversity was not significantly different.

V is TRBV12-3 or TRBV12-4 and J is TRBJ2-2, with D perhaps matching TRBD1 (5 bases). The receptor was isolated from a human donor in good health, serving as a control. The sequencing sample was made of sorted CD4+, CD8+, or CD8+CD57+ T cells (not recorded which) from PBMCs. The CDR3 region has the DNA TGTGCCAGCAGGGCACAGGCCGGGGAGCTGTTTTTT. Its translation: CASRAQAGELFF.